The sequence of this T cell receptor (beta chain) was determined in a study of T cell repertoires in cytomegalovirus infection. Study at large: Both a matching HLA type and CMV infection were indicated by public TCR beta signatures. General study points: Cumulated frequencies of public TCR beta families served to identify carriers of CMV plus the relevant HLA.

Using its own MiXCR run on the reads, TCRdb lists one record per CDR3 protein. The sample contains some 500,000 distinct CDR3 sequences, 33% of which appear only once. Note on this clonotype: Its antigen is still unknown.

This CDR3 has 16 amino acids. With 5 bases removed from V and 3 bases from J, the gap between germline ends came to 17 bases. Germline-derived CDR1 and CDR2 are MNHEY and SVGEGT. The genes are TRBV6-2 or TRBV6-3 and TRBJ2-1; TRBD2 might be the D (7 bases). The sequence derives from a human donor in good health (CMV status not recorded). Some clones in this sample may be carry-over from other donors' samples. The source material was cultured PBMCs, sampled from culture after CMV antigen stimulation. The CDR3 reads CASSQGGDYLYNEQFF. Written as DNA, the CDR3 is TGTGCCAGCAGTCAAGGGGGGGACTATCTCTACAATGAGCAGTTCTTC.